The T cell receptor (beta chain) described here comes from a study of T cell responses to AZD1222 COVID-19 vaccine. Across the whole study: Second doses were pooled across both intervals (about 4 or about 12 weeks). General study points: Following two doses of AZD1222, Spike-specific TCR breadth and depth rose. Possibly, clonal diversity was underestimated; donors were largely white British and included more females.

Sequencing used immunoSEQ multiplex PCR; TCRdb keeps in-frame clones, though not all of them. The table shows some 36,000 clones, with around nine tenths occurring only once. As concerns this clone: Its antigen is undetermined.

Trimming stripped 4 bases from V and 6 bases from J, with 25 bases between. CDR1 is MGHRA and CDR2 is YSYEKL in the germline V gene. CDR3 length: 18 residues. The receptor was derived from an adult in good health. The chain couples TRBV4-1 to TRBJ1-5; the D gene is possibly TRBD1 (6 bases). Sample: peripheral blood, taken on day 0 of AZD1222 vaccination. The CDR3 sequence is CASSPEGRGNRVGQPQHF. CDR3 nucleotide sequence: TGCGCCAGCAGCCCAGAGGGAAGAGGAAACAGGGTCGGTCAGCCCCAGCATTTT.